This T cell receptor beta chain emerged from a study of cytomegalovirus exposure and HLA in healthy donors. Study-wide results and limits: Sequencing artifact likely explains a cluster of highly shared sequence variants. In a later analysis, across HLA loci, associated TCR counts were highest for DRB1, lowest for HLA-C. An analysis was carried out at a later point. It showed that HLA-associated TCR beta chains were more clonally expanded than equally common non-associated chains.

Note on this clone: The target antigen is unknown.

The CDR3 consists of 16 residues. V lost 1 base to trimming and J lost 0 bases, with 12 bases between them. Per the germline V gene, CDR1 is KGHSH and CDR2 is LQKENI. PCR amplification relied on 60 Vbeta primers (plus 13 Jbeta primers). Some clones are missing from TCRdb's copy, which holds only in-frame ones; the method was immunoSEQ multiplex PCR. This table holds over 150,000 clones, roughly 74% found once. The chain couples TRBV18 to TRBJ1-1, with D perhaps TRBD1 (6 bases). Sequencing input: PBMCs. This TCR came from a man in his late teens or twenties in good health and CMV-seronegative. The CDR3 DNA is TGTGCCAGCTCACCACTCTCAGGGGCCCTGAACACTGAAGCTTTCTTT. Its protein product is CASSPLSGALNTEAFF. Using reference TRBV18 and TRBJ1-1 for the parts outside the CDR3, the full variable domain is NAGVMQNPRHLVRRRGQEARLRCSPMKGHSHVYWYRQLPEEGLKFMVYLQKENIIDESGMPKERFSAEFPKEGPSILRIQQVVRGDSAAYFCASSPLSGALNTEAFFGQGTRLTVV.